These T cell receptor beta chains were read from a single sample in a study of blood T cell repertoires in COVID-19. Here immunoSEQ multiplex PCR was the method, and the copy in TCRdb shows in-frame clones only, minus some. The sample gives roughly 340,000 clones, under 95% of which show up once; around 3.3% is in the top ten. Sequenced sample: peripheral blood. All receptors derive from a woman aged 18-29 years who had recovered from COVID-19. CDR3s include the opening cysteine and the closing phenylalanine or tryptophan. Each record gives: clone size, D gene, J gene, V gene, CDR3 DNA, CDR3 protein. The D gene is left open where the match is weak. Expanded clones are given a class, and other clones once, few, many or no size at all.

- | TRBD2 | TRBJ2-1 | TRBV7-9 | TGTGCCAGCAGCTTTGGACTAGACGATGAGCAGTTCTTC | CASSFGLDDEQFF
- | TRBD1 | TRBJ1-1 | TRBV5-6 | TGTGCCAGCAGACGGGACAGGGGGCTCGGTGAAGCTTTCTTT | CASRRDRGLGEAFF
- | - | TRBJ1-4 | TRBV19 | TGTGCCAGTAACGTGCAGACTAATGAAAAACTGTTTTTT | CASNVQTNEKLFF
- | TRBD1 | TRBJ2-3 | TRBV6-6 | TGTGCCAGCAAACACTTGACAGGGGGCAGTTTAGATACGCAGTATTTT | CASKHLTGGSLDTQYF
- | - | TRBJ2-2 | TRBV7-9 | TGTGCCAGCAGCGTCCCATTGGCAGTGAACACCGGGGAGCTGTTTTTT | CASSVPLAVNTGELFF
few | TRBD1 | TRBJ1-6 | TRBV19 | TGTGCCAGTAGTTTCAAACAGGGGTTGGGGAATTCACCCCTCCACTTT | CASSFKQGLGNSPLHF
- | TRBD2 | TRBJ2-1 | TRBV4-3 | TGCGCCAGCAGCCAAGGACTAGCGTCAAGTGTCTGGGAGCAGTTCTTC | CASSQGLASSVWEQFF
- | TRBD2 | TRBJ2-1 | TRBV2 | TGTGCCAGCAGCGCCCCCGGGACTAGCGGGATAATCGGCAATGAGCAGTTCTTC | CASSAPGTSGIIGNEQFF
- | - | TRBJ1-1 | TRBV15 | TGTGCCACCAGCCTGTCCAGGAACACTGAAGCTTTCTTT | CATSLSRNTEAFF
few | - | TRBJ1-3 | TRBV10-3 | TGTGCCATCAGTTACAAGGGGGTCTCTGGAAACACCATATATTTT | CAISYKGVSGNTIYF
- | TRBD1 | TRBJ2-2 | TRBV6-5 | TGTGCCAGCAGTATAGACAGGGGGAACACCGGGGAGCTGTTTTTT | CASSIDRGNTGELFF
- | - | TRBJ1-2 | TRBV7-9 | TGTGCCGGAAGAACAGGTTTCTACTATGGCTACACCTTC | CAGRTGFYYGYTF
- | - | TRBJ1-1 | TRBV25-1 | TGTGCCAGCAGTGAAGGCGGGGGGAACACTGAAGCTTTCTTT | CASSEGGGNTEAFF
- | - | TRBJ1-6 | TRBV19 | TGTGCCAGTAGTCCAAGCTCGGGGGGCAACTATAATTCACCCCTCCACTTT | CASSPSSGGNYNSPLHF
- | TRBD1 | TRBJ1-5 | TRBV6-6 | TGTGCCAGCAGGAATGGAGACAGGGAAAATCAGCCCCAGCATTTT | CASRNGDRENQPQHF
- | TRBD1 | TRBJ1-5 | TRBV27 | TGTGCCAGCAGACTGACAGGGTCCGATCAGCCCCAGCATTTT | CASRLTGSDQPQHF
- | - | TRBJ2-2 | TRBV9 | TGTGCCAGCAGCGGAGGGTTAGGGGGCGGGACTTTTTCCGGGGAGCTGTTTTTT | CASSGGLGGGTFSGELFF
- | TRBD1 | TRBJ1-2 | TRBV6-1 | TGTGCCAGCAGTGATATATGGACAGGGAGACACTATGGCTACACCTTC | CASSDIWTGRHYGYTF
- | TRBD1 | TRBJ1-3 | TRBV4-1 | TGCGCCAGCAGCCAGACGACAGGGGCGGGAAACACCATATATTTT | CASSQTTGAGNTIYF
- | TRBD1 | TRBJ2-1 | TRBV7-2 | TGTGCCAGCAGCTTAGTCGTACGGCAGGGGGCCCTCAATGAGCAGTTCTTC | CASSLVVRQGALNEQFF
- | TRBD2 | TRBJ2-4 | TRBV7-2 | TGTGCCAGCAGCTTAGCGAGTCCGGGACTAGCATCGGACATTCAGTACTTC | CASSLASPGLASDIQYF
- | - | TRBJ2-2 | TRBV27 | TGTGCCAGCAGTTCGGAGGTCTGGACCGGGGAGCTGTTTTTT | CASSSEVWTGELFF
- | TRBD1 | TRBJ1-4 | TRBV19 | TGTGCCAGTAGTATTCAGGGGACAGGGTTGGGGTTCGACTCTGATGAAAAACTGTTTTTT | CASSIQGTGLGFDSDEKLFF
- | TRBD2 | TRBJ2-1 | TRBV20-1 | TGCAGTGCTAGTAGGCCGGGACTAGCGGACAATGAGCAGTTCTTC | CSASRPGLADNEQFF
- | - | TRBJ1-2 | TRBV6-1 | TGTGCCAGCAGTGAATACACAGCCTGGCATGGCTACACCTTC | CASSEYTAWHGYTF
- | - | TRBJ2-2 | TRBV27 | TGTGCCAGCAGTTTACGGGAGACCGGGGAGCTGTTTTTT | CASSLRETGELFF
- | - | TRBJ2-5 | TRBV9 | TGTGCCAGCAGCGTCGAGGGAACAGAGACCCAGTACTTC | CASSVEGTETQYF
- | - | TRBJ1-2 | TRBV18 | TGTGCCAGCTCACCAAATCAAACGCCAGCTAACTATGGCTACACCTTC | CASSPNQTPANYGYTF
- | TRBD1 | TRBJ2-3 | TRBV12-5 | TGTGCTAGTGGACCGGGACAGGTATTCACAGATACGCAGTATTTT | CASGPGQVFTDTQYF
- | TRBD2 | TRBJ2-2 | TRBV4-1 | TGCGCCAGCAGCCGAGGGACTAGCGGGAGGCCCACCGGGGAGCTGTTTTTT | CASSRGTSGRPTGELFF
- | TRBD2 | TRBJ2-3 | TRBV5-1 | TGCGCCAGCAGCTTGGACGGGAGGTGGATAGATACGCAGTATTTT | CASSLDGRWIDTQYF
few | - | TRBJ1-4 | TRBV19 | TGTGCCAGTAGTAACACCGGGGGGAAGGCTAATGAAAAACTGTTTTTT | CASSNTGGKANEKLFF
- | - | TRBJ1-1 | TRBV14 | TGTGCCACCCAGGCTGGGAACACTGAAGCTTTCTTT | CATQAGNTEAFF
- | - | TRBJ2-6 | TRBV4-3 | TGCGCCAGCAGCCAAGGCCCGAGAGCCGGGGCCAACGTCCTGACTTTC | CASSQGPRAGANVLTF
- | - | TRBJ1-2 | TRBV18 | TGTGCCAGCTCACCACAGCAGGGACAAAATGGCTACACCTTC | CASSPQQGQNGYTF
once | - | TRBJ1-6 | TRBV4-3 | TGCGCCAGCAGCCAAGAAATCGCCGGAGGGCATAATTCACCCCTCCACTTT | CASSQEIAGGHNSPLHF
once | TRBD2 | TRBJ2-5 | TRBV2 | TGTGCCACTGGACTCCATGGCGGGAGGGCCGGGGGGACCCAGTACTTC | CATGLHGGRAGGTQYF
- | TRBD1 | TRBJ1-1 | TRBV18 | TGTGCCAGCTCACCTCGAGAGGGACAGGGGTACACTGAAGCTTTCTTT | CASSPREGQGYTEAFF
- | - | TRBJ2-2 | TRBV30 | TGTGCCTGGAGTCCGAGGACCGGGGAGCTGTTTTTT | CAWSPRTGELFF
- | - | TRBJ1-5 | TRBV18 | TGTGCCAGCTCGGAATATTGGGACACCTCCTCTGAGGGGCAGCCCCAGCATTTT | CASSEYWDTSSEGQPQHF
- | - | TRBJ1-4 | TRBV5-5 | TGTGCCAGCAGCCCCCTTGATGAAAAACTGTTTTTT | CASSPLDEKLFF
once | - | TRBJ1-4 | TRBV7-9 | TGTGCCAGCAGCCACAAGAAACTGTTTTTT | CASSHKKLFF
- | TRBD2 | TRBJ2-1 | TRBV2 | TGTGCCAGCAGTGAAGCCCCAGCGGGGGAGCAGTTCTTC | CASSEAPAGEQFF